The 16 T cell receptor beta chains below all came from one sample that was sequenced in a study of Ad26.COV2.S vaccination and SARS-CoV-2 variants. Method: immunoSEQ multiplex PCR; TCRdb's copy keeps in-frame clones and lacks some. This sample has some 400,000 clones, with approximately 90% found just once. The treatment is: roughly 18 received Ad26.COV2.S at low or high dose, single or two shots; roughly five received placebo; per-sample allocation not given. Collection of samples fell on day 63 after the first vaccine or placebo injection. The sequences come from peripheral blood, collected in a trial of Ad26.COV2.S vaccine versus placebo. The receptors were sampled from a person aged 18-60 years who received the Ad26.COV2.S COVID-19 vaccine or a placebo.

The chain joins TRBV9 to TRBJ2-3; D is unresolved. CDR1 and CDR2 from the germline V gene are SGDLS and YYNGEE. The CDR3 consists of 14 residues. Trimming removed 3 bases from V and 1 base from J, with 9 bases in between. The CDR3 loop reads CASSATVRTDTQYF. As DNA, the CDR3 is TGTGCCAGCAGCGCAACGGTGCGCACAGATACGCAGTATTTT. Variable domain in full (rest from reference TRBV9 and TRBJ2-3): DSGVTQTPKHLITATGQRVTLRCSPRSGDLSVYWYQQSLDQGLQFLIQYYNGEERAKGNILERFSAQQFPDLHSELNLSSLELGDSALYFCASSATVRTDTQYFGPGTRLTVL.

There are a few counts of this clone. J is TRBJ1-1 and V is TRBV5-6; D is possibly TRBD1 (6 bases). Germline CDR1 reads SGHDT; CDR2 reads YYEEEE. With 1 base removed from V and 4 bases from J, the gap between germline ends came to 11 bases. This CDR3 region has 14 residues. CDR3 sequence: CASSLPTGTTEAFF. The DNA for the CDR3 is TGTGCCAGCAGCTTGCCAACAGGGACCACTGAAGCTTTCTTT.

The count of this clone is one. This chain links TRBV11-2 with TRBJ1-4; D remains ambiguous. The ends were cut back, 1 base at V and 8 bases at J, with 11 bases in the middle. CDR1 is SGHAT, CDR2 FQNNGV, per germline. The CDR3 runs 14 residues. CDR3 DNA sequence: TGTGCCAGCAGCTTAGGAACGTTAGGGGAAAAACTGTTTTTT. Protein sequence: CASSLGTLGEKLFF.

CDR3 nucleotide sequence: TGTGCCAGTAGTATCCAGACCACCGGGGAGCTGTTTTTT. Protein: CASSIQTTGELFF. The chain uses TRBV19 and TRBJ2-2; D remains unclear. Germline CDR1 LNHDA, CDR2 SQIVND (reference sequence). V lost 3 bases, J lost 4 bases, and 6 bases lay in between. CDR3 length equals 13 residues.

J is TRBJ2-7 and V is TRBV9; possibly TRBD2 for D (6 bases). The length of the CDR3 is 14 residues. CDR1 and CDR2 from the germline V gene are SGDLS and YYNGEE. With 1 base removed from V and 6 bases from J, the gap between germline ends came to 14 bases. This chain's CDR3 is CASSVNPGTSEQYF. The CDR3 DNA is TGTGCCAGCAGCGTAAACCCAGGGACTTCCGAGCAGTACTTC.

The chain uses TRBV2 and TRBJ1-1; D is unresolved. V was trimmed by 0 bases and J by 10 bases, leaving 9 bases between them. Germline values: CDR1 SNHLY, CDR2 FYNNEI. CDR3 size: 12 residues. Written as DNA, the CDR3 is TGTGCCAGCAGTGAAGCGCGAAGTTTAGCTTTCTTT. Translated, it gives CASSEARSLAFF.

The rearrangement links TRBV19 to TRBJ2-7; D is possibly TRBD2 (6 bases). CDR1 is LNHDA and CDR2 is SQIVND in the germline V gene (reference sequence). V dropped 3 bases and J dropped 3 bases, with 12 bases sitting between them. The CDR3 sequence is 14 residues long. In DNA form, the CDR3 reads TGTGCCAGTAGTATCGGAGGGATCAACTACGAGCAGTACTTC. It is translated as CASSIGGINYEQYF.

Here the CDR3 DNA reads TGTGCCAGCAGCGTACGACTAGCGGGAGGGCCCCGGGAGACCCAGTACTTC. Its protein is CASSVRLAGGPRETQYF. The genes are TRBV5-4 and TRBJ2-5; 14 bases align to TRBD2. The CDR3 runs 17 residues. The J segment lost 5 bases and the V segment lost 4 bases, leaving 10 bases of the junction unmatched. CDR1 is SGHNT and CDR2 is YYREEE in the germline V gene (reference sequence).

The genes are TRBV5-1 and TRBJ2-3; TRBD1 matches at 9 bases. V lost 1 base to trimming and J lost 2 bases; unmatched junction nucleotides: 8. The CDR3 is 17 residues long. Per the germline V gene, CDR1 is SGHRS and CDR2 is YFSETQ. CDR3 in amino acids: CASSLSSGTGHTDTQYF. The CDR3 DNA sequence: TGCGCCAGCAGCTTGAGTTCTGGGACAGGGCACACAGATACGCAGTATTTT.

This chain connects TRBV5-1 to TRBJ2-3; D unresolved. Trimming left V 5 bases short and J 2 bases short, with 12 bases between. Germline V gene sequence: CDR1 SGHRS, CDR2 YFSETQ. The CDR3 spans 14 residues. The CDR3 here is CASSPGPFTDTQYF. As DNA, the CDR3 is TGCGCCAGCAGTCCGGGCCCTTTCACAGATACGCAGTATTTT.

V is TRBV30 and J is TRBJ2-1; 7 bases are a match to TRBD2. Germline V CDR1 and CDR2: GTSNPN, SVGIG (reference sequence). The length of the CDR3 is 14 residues. The V and J ends lost 3 bases and 1 base, in that order; junction bases with no gene match: 3. CDR3 nucleotides: TGTGCCTGGAGAAGGCGGGAGTCCTACAATGAGCAGTTCTTC. Protein: CAWRRRESYNEQFF. Drawing the rest from reference TRBV30 and TRBJ2-1, the complete variable domain is SQTIHQWPATLVQPVGSPLSLECTVEGTSNPNLYWYRQAAGRGLQLLFYSVGIGQISSEVPQNLSASRPQDRQFILSSKKLLLSDSGFYLCAWRRRESYNEQFFGPGTRLTVL.

This sequence joins TRBV6-1 and TRBJ2-3; a possible D gene is TRBD2 (5 bases). Germline V CDR1 and CDR2: MNHNS, SASEGT. V lost 2 bases, J lost 1 base, and 10 bases lay in between. CDR3 length: 15 residues. CDR3 in amino acids: CASSERDRRTDTQYF. The CDR3 region has the DNA TGTGCCAGCAGTGAACGGGATAGGCGCACAGATACGCAGTATTTT.

The V call is TRBV19, the J call TRBJ2-3, with 7 bases fitting TRBD1. Germline CDR1 and CDR2: LNHDA and SQIVND (reference sequence). This CDR3 is built from 13 residues. The V and J ends lost 7 bases and 5 bases, in that order; junction bases with no gene match: 6. CDR3 sequence (DNA): TGTGCCAGTAAGGGGACAGTTGTAGATACGCAGTATTTT. Protein sequence: CASKGTVVDTQYF.

The J gene is TRBJ2-5, the V gene TRBV28; D is unresolved. The CDR3 spans 13 residues. The germline V and J ends were trimmed by 3 bases and 1 base, with 6 bases remaining between them. CDR1 and CDR2 (germline): MDHEN, SYDVKM. As DNA, the CDR3 is TGTGCCAGCAGTTTCATAGGCCAAGAGACCCAGTACTTC. Its translation is CASSFIGQETQYF.

The chain joins TRBV28 to TRBJ2-1, with D hard to call. The CDR3 is 15 amino acids. Trimming took 7 bases from V and 4 from J, leaving 17 bases between them. The germline V gene encodes CDR1 MDHEN and CDR2 SYDVKM. CDR3 nucleotide sequence: TGTGCCAGCACTTCAGGCGGCGTTTTGTACAATGAGCAGTTCTTC. Translating it yields CASTSGGVLYNEQFF. Based on the CDR3 plus reference TRBV28 and TRBJ2-1, the full variable domain is DVKVTQSSRYLVKRTGEKVFLECVQDMDHENMFWYRQDPGLGLRLIYFSYDVKMKEKGDIPEGYSVSREKKERFSLILESASTNQTSMYLCASTSGGVLYNEQFFGPGTRLTVL.

The rearrangement links TRBV5-4 to TRBJ1-6; D remains unclear. The germline CDR1 and CDR2 sequences are SGHNT and YYREEE (reference sequence). With 0 bases removed from V and 7 bases from J, the gap between germline ends came to 11 bases. CDR3 length equals 15 residues. This chain's CDR3 is CASSLDGLRNSPLHF. The CDR3 nucleotides read TGTGCCAGCAGCTTGGATGGACTGCGCAATTCACCCCTCCACTTT. Full variable domain (missing parts from reference TRBV5-4 and TRBJ1-6): ETGVTQSPTHLIKTRGQQVTLRCSSQSGHNTVSWYQQALGQGPQFIFQYYREEENGRGNFPPRFSGLQFPNYSSELNVNALELDDSALYLCASSLDGLRNSPLHFGNGTRLTVT.